These 22 T cell receptor beta chains share one sample of origin, sequenced in a study of T cell responses to AZD1222 COVID-19 vaccine. Only in-frame clones appear in the TCRdb table, and some are missing; sequencing was by immunoSEQ multiplex PCR. The sample carries under 200,000 clones, 85% to 95% recorded once. This material consisted of peripheral blood, taken 28 days after the second dose of the MenACWY control vaccine. Receptors were obtained from an adult who received the MenACWY meningococcal vaccine as a control.

This sequence joins TRBV30 and TRBJ1-5, with a possible D match to TRBD1 (6 bases). Trimming stripped 3 bases from V and 5 bases from J, with 11 bases between. This CDR3 has 13 residues. In germline, CDR1 is GTSNPN, CDR2 SVGIG (reference sequence). The CDR3, as DNA: TGTGCCTGGAGCCCCCAGGGGTATCAGCCCCAGCATTTT. Residues: CAWSPQGYQPQHF.

This clone was recorded only once. The chain carries TRBV7-6 and TRBJ2-7, with 11 positions matching TRBD1. Unmatched junction bases numbered 3, after V lost 5 bases and J lost 3 bases. The germline V gene encodes CDR1 SGHVS and CDR2 FNYEAQ. The CDR3 spans 14 residues. In DNA, the CDR3 is TGTGCCAGCAGCCCGGGACAGGGGGGCTACGAGCAGTACTTC. Translation gives CASSPGQGGYEQYF. Full variable domain (outside the CDR3, taken from reference TRBV7-6 and TRBJ2-7): GAGVSQSPRYKVTKRGQDVALRCDPISGHVSLYWYRQALGQGPEFLTYFNYEAQQDKSGLPNDRFSAERPEGSISTLTIQRTEQRDSAMYRCASSPGQGGYEQYFGPGTRLTVT.

The chain couples TRBV9 to TRBJ2-3; 11 bases align to TRBD2. The CDR3 extends over 16 amino acids. The V segment lost 4 bases and the J segment 5 bases; nucleotides outside the gene matches: 9. From germline, CDR1 is SGDLS and CDR2 YYNGEE. CDR3 sequence reads: CASSFRTSGPGDTQYF. The CDR3 coding sequence is TGTGCCAGCAGCTTTAGGACTAGCGGGCCTGGAGATACGCAGTATTTT.

This clone was seen a single time. The chain employs TRBV7-9 and TRBJ2-1, with 10 positions matching TRBD2. The germline V gene encodes CDR1 SEHNR and CDR2 FQNEAQ (reference sequence). The junction had 5 bases not matched to a gene; V was cut back by 2 bases and J by 4 bases. The CDR3 has 16 amino acids. CDR3 loop: CASSLPGLAEYNEQFF. Written as DNA, the CDR3 is TGTGCCAGCAGCTTACCAGGACTAGCGGAGTACAATGAGCAGTTCTTC.

The CDR3 DNA is TGTGCCAGCAGTCCAGGCCCGTTGCGCTACACCTTC. This codes for CASSPGPLRYTF. The chain is built from TRBV27 and TRBJ1-2; no definite D call. Trimming pared 5 bases from V and 9 bases from J, leaving 13 bases between. The CDR3 totals 12 residues. CDR1 MNHEY and CDR2 SMNVEV come from the germline V gene (reference sequence).

The V call is TRBV7-8, the J call TRBJ2-1; D remains unclear. V dropped 6 bases and J dropped 0 bases, with 12 bases sitting between them. Looked up from germline, CDR1 is SGHVS and CDR2 is FQNEAQ. This CDR3 comprises 15 residues. CDR3 loop: CASSYGRSSYNEQFF. CDR3 DNA sequence: TGTGCCAGCAGTTATGGACGCAGCTCCTACAATGAGCAGTTCTTC.

This sequence joins TRBV6-6 and TRBJ1-2, with a possible D match to TRBD1 (5 bases). Trimming removed 10 bases at V and 2 bases at J, with 8 bases between. Germline assignment: CDR1 MNHNY and CDR2 SVGAGI (reference sequence). CDR3 size: 11 residues. The CDR3 sequence is CATRGNYGYTF. The DNA of the CDR3 is TGTGCCACCCGGGGGAACTATGGCTACACCTTC.

The chain recombines TRBV29-1 with TRBJ1-3; no clear D gene. The CDR3 spans 12 residues. V shed 4 bases and J shed 2 bases, with 6 bases lying between them. CDR1 is SQVTM, CDR2 ANQGSEA, per germline. CDR3 sequence (DNA): TGCAGCGTTGTAGGAGCTGGAAACACCATATATTTT. Translating gives CSVVGAGNTIYF. Using reference TRBV29-1 and TRBJ1-3 for the parts outside the CDR3, the full variable domain is SAVISQKPSRDICQRGTSLTIQCQVDSQVTMMFWYRQQPGQSLTLIATANQGSEATYESGFVIDKFPISRPNLTFSTLTVSNMSPEDSSIYLCSVVGAGNTIYFGEGSWLTVV.

This rearrangement joins TRBV18 to TRBJ1-3; unclear D gene. Germline V gives CDR1 KGHSH, CDR2 LQKENI. V was trimmed by 6 bases and J by 0 bases, leaving 15 bases between them. The CDR3 totals 16 residues. This chain's CDR3 is CASSQQQVISGNTIYF. DNA for the CDR3: TGTGCCAGCTCTCAGCAGCAGGTGATCTCTGGAAACACCATATATTTT.

The chain recombines TRBV5-4 with TRBJ1-3; a possible D gene is TRBD1 (6 bases). Trimming cost V 4 bases and J 1 base, with 15 bases left between them. Per germline, CDR1 SGHNT and CDR2 YYREEE (reference sequence). The CDR3 length is 16 residues. Here the CDR3 DNA reads TGTGCCAGCAGCCAGGGGTTGTCCTTATCTGGAAACACCATATATTTT. Amino acid sequence: CASSQGLSLSGNTIYF.

This sequence joins TRBV27 and TRBJ2-1, with TRBD2 identical over 11 bases. CDR1 is MNHEY, CDR2 SMNVEV, per germline (reference sequence). The ends lost 6 bases at V and 9 bases at J; junction bases unmatched: 10. The CDR3 has 15 amino acids. CDR3 sequence reads: CASRIIAGGPVEQFF. CDR3 in DNA: TGTGCCAGCAGGATAATAGCGGGAGGGCCGGTTGAGCAGTTCTTC.

This chain uses TRBV25-1 with TRBJ2-7, with D possibly TRBD1 on 6 matching bases. Germline CDR1 MGHDK, CDR2 SYGVNS. V dropped 2 bases and J dropped 0 bases, with 11 bases sitting between them. CDR3 size: 15 residues. The CDR3, as DNA: TGTGCCAGCAGTGAACCGGGACAAAGCTCCTACGAGCAGTACTTC. Translated, it gives CASSEPGQSSYEQYF.

CDR3 in amino acids: CAISGSPGQGVHGYTF. The CDR3 DNA sequence: TGTGCCATCAGTGGTTCACCGGGACAGGGGGTCCATGGCTACACCTTC. The chain links TRBV10-3 to TRBJ1-2; 11 bases match TRBD1. CDR3 length: 16 amino acids. V shed 4 bases, J shed 6 bases, and the junction held 10 bases outside the gene matches. Germline values: CDR1 ENHRY, CDR2 SYGVKD.

The rearrangement links TRBV24-1 to TRBJ2-1; 7 bases line up with TRBD1. After removal of 3 bases from V and 10 bases from J, the junction contained 5 bases not matched to a gene. The CDR3 runs to 13 residues. Looked up from germline, CDR1 is KGHDR and CDR2 is SFDVKD. CDR3 sequence reads: CATSDGTAPEQFF. CDR3 DNA: TGTGCCACCAGTGATGGGACAGCGCCAGAGCAGTTCTTC.

This clone came up once. The rearrangement uses TRBV4-1 and TRBJ2-1, with a weak D call TRBD2 (5 bases). CDR3 length: 15 amino acids. Germline CDR1 reads MGHRA; CDR2 reads YSYEKL. Trimming removed 1 base at V and 3 bases at J, with 10 bases between. CDR3 sequence reads: CASSQGARDYNEQFF. In nucleotides, the CDR3 is TGCGCCAGCAGCCAAGGGGCCCGGGACTACAATGAGCAGTTCTTC.

A note on this clone: One end of the junction fails to match germline, which may point to a read error. The chain uses TRBV18 and TRBJ1-5; the match to TRBD1 covers 8 bases. Per the germline V gene, CDR1 is KGHSH and CDR2 is LQKENI. The CDR3 runs 14 residues. This CDR3 is CASSPDRGNQPQHF. The CDR3 coding sequence is TGTGCCAGCTCACCCGACAGGGGCAACCAGCCCCAGCATTTT.

This rearrangement joins TRBV28 to TRBJ1-2; D perhaps matches TRBD1 (5 bases). The CDR3 totals 14 residues. Trimming pared 3 bases from V and 5 bases from J, leaving 13 bases between. Germline V gene sequence: CDR1 MDHEN, CDR2 SYDVKM. CDR3 loop: CASSFQGSEYGYTF. CDR3 bases: TGTGCCAGCAGTTTCCAGGGTTCGGAATATGGCTACACCTTC.

The gene calls are TRBV7-3 and TRBJ2-2; 8 positions match TRBD1. The CDR3 is made up of 14 amino acids. Per the germline V gene, CDR1 is SGHTA and CDR2 is FQGTGA. Germline trimming cut 5 bases from V and 7 bases from J; bases unmatched to any gene: 6. CDR3 loop: CASSQQGAVGELFF. The CDR3 DNA reads TGTGCCAGCAGCCAGCAGGGGGCTGTCGGGGAGCTGTTTTTT.

Regarding this clone: A read error may explain this, as a much larger clone is one base away. This chain joins TRBV7-2 and TRBJ2-7; D assignment may be TRBD1 or TRBD2 (5 bases each). This CDR3 has 14 amino acids. Germline assignment: CDR1 SGHTA and CDR2 FQGNSA. Trimming took off 1 base at V and 2 bases at J, with 9 bases between the two ends. For the CDR3, the DNA is TGTGCCAGCAGCTTAGTCGGGACCGCCTACGAGCAGTACTTC. Translating gives CASSLVGTAYEQYF.

The chain recombines TRBV18 with TRBJ1-1, with unresolved D. The CDR3 extends over 11 amino acids. Between the trimmed V and J ends, which lost 5 bases and 4 bases, there was a span of 5 bases. CDR1 is KGHSH and CDR2 is LQKENI in the germline V gene. The CDR3 sequence: CASSGITEAFF. DNA for the CDR3: TGTGCCAGCTCAGGGATCACTGAAGCTTTCTTT.

V gene TRBV7-9 combines with J gene TRBJ2-3; TRBD1 or TRBD2 may be the D gene (5 bases each). The CDR3 runs to 15 residues. Per the germline V gene, CDR1 is SEHNR and CDR2 is FQNEAQ (reference sequence). V dropped 6 bases and J dropped 2 bases, with 15 bases sitting between them. Written as DNA, the CDR3 is TGTGCCAGCAGGCCGGGACCGAAATTCACAGATACGCAGTATTTT. Its protein product is CASRPGPKFTDTQYF.

V and J are TRBV11-3 and TRBJ2-1; TRBD2 matches at 7 bases. The V segment lost 5 bases and the J segment 4 bases; nucleotides outside the gene matches: 8. Germline loops: CDR1 SGHNT, CDR2 YENEEA. This CDR3 region has 15 residues. The CDR3 here is CASSPEASGYNEQFF. CDR3 nucleotides: TGTGCCAGCAGCCCGGAGGCTAGCGGATACAATGAGCAGTTCTTC.